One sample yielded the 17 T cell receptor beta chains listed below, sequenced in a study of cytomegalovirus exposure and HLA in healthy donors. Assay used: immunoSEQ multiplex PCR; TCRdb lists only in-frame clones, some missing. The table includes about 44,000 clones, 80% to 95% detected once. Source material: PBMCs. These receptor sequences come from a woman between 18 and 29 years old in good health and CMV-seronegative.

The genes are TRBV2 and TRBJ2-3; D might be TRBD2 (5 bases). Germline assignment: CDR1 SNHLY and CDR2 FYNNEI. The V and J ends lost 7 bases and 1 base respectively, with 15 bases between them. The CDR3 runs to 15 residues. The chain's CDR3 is CASKRRWERTDTQYF. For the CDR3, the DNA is TGTGCCAGCAAGCGACGGTGGGAGCGCACAGATACGCAGTATTTT.

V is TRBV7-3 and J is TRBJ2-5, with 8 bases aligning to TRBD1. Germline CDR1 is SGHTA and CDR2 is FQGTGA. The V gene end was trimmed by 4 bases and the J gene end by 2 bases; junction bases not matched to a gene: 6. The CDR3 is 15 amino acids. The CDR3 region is CASSSQGAEQETQYF. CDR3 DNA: TGTGCCAGCAGCTCGCAGGGGGCCGAACAAGAGACCCAGTACTTC.

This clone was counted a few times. CDR3 in DNA: TGTGCCAGCAGCGGACAGCCAAGCTCTGGGGCCAACGTCCTGACTTTC. Amino acid sequence: CASSGQPSSGANVLTF. The V call is TRBV6-4, the J call TRBJ2-6, with D possibly being TRBD1 (6 bases). V was pared by 6 bases and J by 0 bases, with 12 bases between. The CDR3 is 16 amino acids. The germline V gene has CDR1 MRHNA and CDR2 SNTAGT.

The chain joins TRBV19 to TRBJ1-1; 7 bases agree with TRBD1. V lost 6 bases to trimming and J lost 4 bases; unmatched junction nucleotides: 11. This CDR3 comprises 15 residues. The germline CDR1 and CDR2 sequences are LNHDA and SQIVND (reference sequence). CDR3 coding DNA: TGTGCCAGTAGGGCCATGACAGGGTGGGCCACTGAAGCTTTCTTT. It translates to CASRAMTGWATEAFF. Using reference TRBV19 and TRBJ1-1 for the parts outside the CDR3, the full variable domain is DGGITQSPKYLFRKEGQNVTLSCEQNLNHDAMYWYRQDPGQGLRLIYYSQIVNDFQKGDIAEGYSVSREKKESFPLTVTSAQKNPTAFYLCASRAMTGWATEAFFGQGTRLTVV.

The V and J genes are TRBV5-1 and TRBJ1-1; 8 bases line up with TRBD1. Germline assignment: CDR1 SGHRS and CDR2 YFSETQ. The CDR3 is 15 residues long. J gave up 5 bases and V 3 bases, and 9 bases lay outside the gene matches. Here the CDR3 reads CASSSTGDGKTEAFF. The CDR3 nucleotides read TGCGCCAGCAGCTCGACAGGGGATGGAAAAACTGAAGCTTTCTTT.

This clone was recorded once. In nucleotides, the CDR3 is TGTGCCAGCAGTTACCTAGGACAGGACAAAAACATTCAGTACTTC. Its protein is CASSYLGQDKNIQYF. The genes are TRBV6-6 and TRBJ2-4; 7 nucleotides match TRBD1. The CDR3 loop spans 15 amino acids. CDR1 and CDR2 from the germline V gene are MNHNY and SVGAGI (reference sequence). V was pared by 2 bases and J by 3 bases, with 4 bases of the junction left unmatched.

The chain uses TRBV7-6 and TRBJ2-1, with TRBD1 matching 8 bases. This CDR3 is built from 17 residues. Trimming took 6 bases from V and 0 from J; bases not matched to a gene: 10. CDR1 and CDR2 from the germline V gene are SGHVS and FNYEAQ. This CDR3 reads CASRSRTGRSSYNEQFF. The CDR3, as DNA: TGTGCCAGCAGGTCTAGGACAGGGAGAAGCTCCTACAATGAGCAGTTCTTC.

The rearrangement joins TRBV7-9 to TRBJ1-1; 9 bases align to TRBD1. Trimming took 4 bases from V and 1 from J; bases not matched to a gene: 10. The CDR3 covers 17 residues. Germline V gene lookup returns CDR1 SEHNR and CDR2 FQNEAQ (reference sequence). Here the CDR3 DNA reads TGTGCCAGCAGCTCCCCGGTTCGGGACAGGGCGAACACTGAAGCTTTCTTT. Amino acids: CASSSPVRDRANTEAFF.

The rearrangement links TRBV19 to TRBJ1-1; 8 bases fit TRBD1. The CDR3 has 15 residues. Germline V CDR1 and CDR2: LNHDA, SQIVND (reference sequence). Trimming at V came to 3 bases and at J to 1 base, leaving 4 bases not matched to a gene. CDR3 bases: TGTGCCAGTAGTATCTCCGGACAGGGGAACACTGAAGCTTTCTTT. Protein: CASSISGQGNTEAFF.

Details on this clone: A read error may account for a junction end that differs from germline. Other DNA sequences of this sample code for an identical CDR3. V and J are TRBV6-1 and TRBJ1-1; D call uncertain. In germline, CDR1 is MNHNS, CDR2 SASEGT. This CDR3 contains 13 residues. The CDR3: CASSENGNTEAFF. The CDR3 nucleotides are TGTGCCAGCAGTGAAAACGGGAACACCGAAGCTTTCTTT.

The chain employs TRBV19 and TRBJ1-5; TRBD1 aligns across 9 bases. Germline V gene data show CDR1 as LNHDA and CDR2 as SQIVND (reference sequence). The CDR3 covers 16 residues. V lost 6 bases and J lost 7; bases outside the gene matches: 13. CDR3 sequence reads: CASSRDRDREKQPQHF. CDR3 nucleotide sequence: TGTGCCAGTAGCCGGGACCGGGACAGGGAAAAACAGCCCCAGCATTTT.

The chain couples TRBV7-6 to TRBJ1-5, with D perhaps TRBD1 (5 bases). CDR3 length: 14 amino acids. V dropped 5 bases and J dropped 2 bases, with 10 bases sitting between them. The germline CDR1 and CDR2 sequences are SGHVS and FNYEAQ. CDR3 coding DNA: TGTGCCAGCAGCCAGGGAGGGGGCAATCAGCCCCAGCATTTT. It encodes CASSQGGGNQPQHF.

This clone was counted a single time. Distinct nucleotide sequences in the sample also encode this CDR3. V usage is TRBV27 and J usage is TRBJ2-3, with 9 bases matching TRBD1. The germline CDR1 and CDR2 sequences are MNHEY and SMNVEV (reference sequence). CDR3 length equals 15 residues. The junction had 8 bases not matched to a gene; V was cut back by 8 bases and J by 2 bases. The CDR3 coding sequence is TGTGCCAGCCGAGGGACAGGGACCTTCACAGATACGCAGTATTTT. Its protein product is CASRGTGTFTDTQYF.

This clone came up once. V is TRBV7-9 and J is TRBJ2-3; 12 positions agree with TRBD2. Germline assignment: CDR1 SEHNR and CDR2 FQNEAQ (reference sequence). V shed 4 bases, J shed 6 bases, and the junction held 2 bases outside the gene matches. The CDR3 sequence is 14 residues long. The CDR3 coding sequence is TGTGCCAGCAGCTCGGGACTAGCGGGTGATACGCAGTATTTT. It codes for CASSSGLAGDTQYF.

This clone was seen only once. CDR3 DNA sequence: TGTGCCAGCAGCTTCCAAGGACATGCCGGCTACACCTTC. Residues: CASSFQGHAGYTF. This sequence joins TRBV7-9 and TRBJ1-2, with a tentative D call TRBD1 (5 bases). Trimming removed 3 bases at V and 8 bases at J, with 13 bases between. The germline gives CDR1 SEHNR, CDR2 FQNEAQ (reference sequence). The CDR3 covers 13 residues.

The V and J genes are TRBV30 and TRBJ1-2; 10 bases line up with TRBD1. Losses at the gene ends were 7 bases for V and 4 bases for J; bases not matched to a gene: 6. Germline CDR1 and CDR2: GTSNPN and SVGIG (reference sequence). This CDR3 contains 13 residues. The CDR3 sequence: CALRQGAGYGYTF. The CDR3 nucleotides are TGTGCCTTAAGACAGGGGGCAGGCTATGGCTACACCTTC. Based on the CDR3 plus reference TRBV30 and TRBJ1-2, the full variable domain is SQTIHQWPATLVQPVGSPLSLECTVEGTSNPNLYWYRQAAGRGLQLLFYSVGIGQISSEVPQNLSASRPQDRQFILSSKKLLLSDSGFYLCALRQGAGYGYTFGSGTRLTVV.

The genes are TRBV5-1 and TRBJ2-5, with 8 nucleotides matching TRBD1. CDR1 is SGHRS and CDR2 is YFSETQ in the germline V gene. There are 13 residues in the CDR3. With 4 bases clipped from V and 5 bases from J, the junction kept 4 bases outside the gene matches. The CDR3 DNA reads TGCGCCAGCAGCCGGACAGGGAGGGAGACCCAGTACTTC. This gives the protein CASSRTGRETQYF.